The rows below give T cell receptor beta chains drawn from one sample of a study of cytomegalovirus exposure and HLA in healthy donors. Generated by immunoSEQ multiplex PCR, the TCRdb table keeps only in-frame clones and is missing some. Of about 140,000 clones listed, 80% are singletons. The source material was PBMCs. The origin of the receptors is a female donor in good health and CMV-seronegative. Both conserved end residues are part of each CDR3. D genes are given only for firm matches. The size field is filled for only some rows; it gives once, few, many or a size class.

clone_size: NA; d_call: NA; v_call: TRBV5-1; j_call: TRBJ2-7; cdr3_aa: CASSLSIISYEQYF; cdr3_nt: TGCGCCAGCAGCCTTTCTATCATCTCCTACGAGCAGTACTTC
clone_size: NA; d_call: NA; v_call: TRBV4-2; j_call: TRBJ2-1; cdr3_aa: CASSQEWSYNEQFF; cdr3_nt: TGTGCCAGCAGCCAAGAGTGGAGCTACAATGAGCAGTTCTTC
clone_size: NA; d_call: NA; v_call: TRBV14; j_call: TRBJ2-3; cdr3_aa: CASSQVGSPDTQYF; cdr3_nt: TGTGCCAGCAGCCAAGTCGGGAGCCCCGATACGCAGTATTTT
clone_size: NA; d_call: TRBD1; v_call: TRBV5-1; j_call: TRBJ2-7; cdr3_aa: CASSSSGTGREQYF; cdr3_nt: TGCGCCAGCAGCTCGTCAGGGACAGGCCGCGAGCAGTACTTC
clone_size: NA; d_call: NA; v_call: TRBV25-1; j_call: TRBJ2-7; cdr3_aa: CASSEVGLEQYF; cdr3_nt: TGTGCCAGCAGTGAGGTGGGGCTCGAGCAGTACTTC
clone_size: NA; d_call: NA; v_call: TRBV27; j_call: TRBJ1-5; cdr3_aa: CASSLFRGEGPQHF; cdr3_nt: TGTGCCAGCAGTTTATTTAGGGGCGAAGGGCCCCAGCATTTT
clone_size: NA; d_call: TRBD2; v_call: TRBV29-1; j_call: TRBJ2-2; cdr3_aa: CSGLLTGTLAGRDTGELFF; cdr3_nt: TGCAGCGGCTTACTGACGGGAACTCTAGCGGGAAGGGACACCGGGGAGCTGTTTTTT
clone_size: NA; d_call: NA; v_call: TRBV23-1; j_call: TRBJ1-5; cdr3_aa: CASKTGPGQPQHF; cdr3_nt: TGCGCCAGCAAGACAGGTCCTGGGCAGCCCCAGCATTTT
clone_size: NA; d_call: NA; v_call: TRBV9; j_call: TRBJ1-2; cdr3_aa: CASSVTGLVGYTF; cdr3_nt: TGTGCCAGCAGCGTCACGGGACTAGTGGGCTACACCTTC
clone_size: NA; d_call: NA; v_call: TRBV29-1; j_call: TRBJ1-2; cdr3_aa: CSVATGAYGYTF; cdr3_nt: TGCAGCGTGGCGACAGGCGCCTATGGCTACACCTTC
clone_size: NA; d_call: NA; v_call: TRBV5-5; j_call: TRBJ2-3; cdr3_aa: CASSRDTDTQYF; cdr3_nt: TGTGCCAGCAGTCGGGACACAGATACGCAGTATTTT
clone_size: NA; d_call: TRBD1; v_call: TRBV27; j_call: TRBJ2-7; cdr3_aa: CASSFRDRGPYEQYF; cdr3_nt: TGTGCCAGCAGTTTTCGGGACAGGGGCCCCTACGAGCAGTACTTC
clone_size: NA; d_call: NA; v_call: TRBV7-9; j_call: TRBJ2-3; cdr3_aa: CASSLSLSTDTQYF; cdr3_nt: TGTGCCAGCAGCTTAAGCTTGAGCACAGATACGCAGTATTTT
clone_size: NA; d_call: NA; v_call: TRBV27; j_call: TRBJ2-7; cdr3_aa: CASSHRATYEQYF; cdr3_nt: TGTGCCAGCAGTCACAGGGCCACCTACGAGCAGTACTTC
clone_size: NA; d_call: NA; v_call: TRBV5-6; j_call: TRBJ2-2; cdr3_aa: CASSSDVGRSTGELFF; cdr3_nt: TGTGCCAGCAGTTCCGATGTGGGGAGGAGCACCGGGGAGCTGTTTTTT
clone_size: NA; d_call: NA; v_call: TRBV10-3; j_call: TRBJ2-3; cdr3_aa: CAISELDSTDTQYF; cdr3_nt: TGTGCCATCAGTGAGTTAGATAGCACAGATACGCAGTATTTT
clone_size: NA; d_call: NA; v_call: TRBV6-1; j_call: TRBJ2-7; cdr3_aa: CASSVRGLQSSYEQYF; cdr3_nt: TGTGCCAGCAGTGTTCGAGGTCTTCAGAGCTCCTACGAGCAGTACTTC
clone_size: NA; d_call: NA; v_call: TRBV19; j_call: TRBJ1-2; cdr3_aa: CASSIRDGRVYGYTF; cdr3_nt: TGTGCCAGTAGTATCAGGGATGGCAGGGTTTATGGCTACACCTTC
clone_size: NA; d_call: NA; v_call: TRBV5-6; j_call: TRBJ2-5; cdr3_aa: CASSLFSQETQYF; cdr3_nt: TGTGCCAGCAGCTTATTCAGTCAAGAGACCCAGTACTTC
clone_size: NA; d_call: TRBD1; v_call: TRBV28; j_call: TRBJ2-7; cdr3_aa: CASSFGQGANEQYF; cdr3_nt: TGTGCCAGCAGTTTCGGCCAGGGGGCCAACGAGCAGTACTTC
clone_size: NA; d_call: NA; v_call: TRBV6-5; j_call: TRBJ2-6; cdr3_aa: CASSFRASGANVLTF; cdr3_nt: TGTGCCAGCAGTTTCAGGGCCTCTGGGGCCAACGTCCTGACTTTC
clone_size: NA; d_call: NA; v_call: TRBV7-9; j_call: TRBJ1-2; cdr3_aa: CASSNRPYGYTF; cdr3_nt: TGTGCCAGCAGCAACAGACCCTATGGCTACACCTTC
clone_size: once; d_call: NA; v_call: TRBV29-1; j_call: TRBJ2-7; cdr3_aa: CSVEAGKSYEQYF; cdr3_nt: TGCAGCGTTGAAGCAGGGAAGTCCTACGAGCAGTACTTC
clone_size: NA; d_call: NA; v_call: TRBV9; j_call: TRBJ2-1; cdr3_aa: CASSVLVGGNNEQFF; cdr3_nt: TGTGCCAGCAGCGTACTAGTGGGGGGAAACAATGAGCAGTTCTTC
clone_size: few; d_call: NA; v_call: TRBV27; j_call: TRBJ1-4; cdr3_aa: CASSFGVGANEKLFF; cdr3_nt: TGTGCCAGCAGTTTTGGGGTAGGGGCTAATGAAAAACTGTTTTTT
clone_size: NA; d_call: NA; v_call: TRBV28; j_call: TRBJ1-5; cdr3_aa: CASSARAEYNQPQHF; cdr3_nt: TGTGCCAGCAGTGCGAGGGCTGAGTACAATCAGCCCCAGCATTTT
clone_size: NA; d_call: NA; v_call: TRBV28; j_call: TRBJ2-7; cdr3_aa: CASSFRVRRSEQYF; cdr3_nt: TGTGCCAGCAGTTTCCGGGTCCGGCGGTCCGAGCAGTACTTC
clone_size: NA; d_call: TRBD1; v_call: TRBV14; j_call: TRBJ1-4; cdr3_aa: CASSQRDRADEKLFF; cdr3_nt: TGTGCCAGCAGCCAAAGGGACAGGGCTGATGAAAAACTGTTTTTT
clone_size: NA; d_call: TRBD1; v_call: TRBV5-1; j_call: TRBJ1-2; cdr3_aa: CASSLEYETGGAVYGYTF; cdr3_nt: TGCGCCAGCAGCTTGGAATATGAGACAGGGGGCGCGGTATATGGCTACACCTTC
clone_size: NA; d_call: NA; v_call: TRBV6-5; j_call: TRBJ1-2; cdr3_aa: CASSTGGNYGYTF; cdr3_nt: TGTGCCAGCAGCACCGGGGGTAACTATGGCTACACCTTC
clone_size: NA; d_call: TRBD1; v_call: TRBV11-2; j_call: TRBJ2-5; cdr3_aa: CASRFRDSQETQYF; cdr3_nt: TGTGCCAGCAGGTTCCGGGACAGCCAAGAGACCCAGTACTTC